Presented here are 28 T cell receptor beta chains from one specimen sequenced in a study of blood T cell repertoires in COVID-19. The repertoire was sequenced with immunoSEQ multiplex PCR; TCRdb's copy has only in-frame clones and lacks some. The sample comprises over 150,000 clones, around 81% of which are singletons, and approximately 10% rests with the top ten. The sample taken for sequencing was peripheral blood. All receptors derive from a man between 65 and 85 years old with active or convalescent COVID-19.

CDR3 sequence: CSAGGDKAFF. CDR3 in DNA: TGCAGTGCCGGAGGGGATAAAGCTTTCTTT. This chain links TRBV20-1 with TRBJ1-1, with TRBD1 as a possible D gene (5 bases). CDR1 is DFQATT and CDR2 is SNEGSKA in the germline V gene (reference sequence). The V end was cut by 6 bases, the J end by 9 bases, with 11 bases between. The CDR3 has 10 amino acids.

The chain uses TRBV28 and TRBJ1-2, with 7 bases that match TRBD1. Looked up from germline, CDR1 is MDHEN and CDR2 is SYDVKM. The ends lost 8 bases at V and 4 bases at J; junction bases unmatched: 7. The CDR3 covers 13 residues. CDR3 nucleotides: TGTGCCAGCGGACAGGTCCCGGGCTATGGCTACACCTTC. This sequence encodes CASGQVPGYGYTF.

V usage is TRBV28 and J usage is TRBJ1-4, with 11 nucleotides matching TRBD1. Germline V gene data show CDR1 as MDHEN and CDR2 as SYDVKM. The V gene end was trimmed by 5 bases and the J gene end by 2 bases; junction bases not matched to a gene: 10. CDR3 length: 18 residues. CDR3 in DNA: TGTGCCAGCAGTCCCCCAGGACAGGGGGCCTTCACTAATGAAAAACTGTTTTTT. Translation: CASSPPGQGAFTNEKLFF.

The chain recombines TRBV28 with TRBJ1-5, with D perhaps matching TRBD1 (5 bases). Germline loops: CDR1 MDHEN, CDR2 SYDVKM. This CDR3 comprises 14 residues. Trimming pared 6 bases from V and 9 bases from J, leaving 18 bases between. The CDR3 sequence is CASRSDRFQGPQHF. The CDR3 DNA reads as TGTGCCAGCAGGTCCGACAGATTCCAAGGGCCCCAGCATTTT.

V gene TRBV6-6 combines with J gene TRBJ2-2; weak D call: TRBD2 (6 bases). V was shortened by 7 bases and J by 1 base, with 16 bases between the two germline ends. This CDR3 is built from 16 residues. Germline V gives CDR1 MNHNY, CDR2 SVGAGI (reference sequence). The CDR3, as DNA: TGTGCCAGCATCCACGGCCCTAGCGAGAACACCGGGGAGCTGTTTTTT. It yields the protein CASIHGPSENTGELFF.

V is TRBV19 and J is TRBJ1-1; a possible D gene is TRBD1 (6 bases). This CDR3 is built from 15 residues. Trimming left V 3 bases short and J 0 bases short, with 11 bases between. CDR1 and CDR2 (germline): LNHDA, SQIVND (reference sequence). For the CDR3, the DNA is TGTGCCAGTAGTATCAAGACAGGCATGAACACTGAAGCTTTCTTT. Encoded protein: CASSIKTGMNTEAFF.

The rearrangement joins TRBV29-1 to TRBJ2-5; 7 bases map to TRBD1. V dropped 3 bases and J dropped 2; count of bases not matched to a gene: 3. The CDR3 runs 13 residues. Looked up from germline, CDR1 is SQVTM and CDR2 is ANQGSEA. CDR3 DNA sequence: TGCAGCGTTGAGGGACAGAGACAAGAGACCCAGTACTTC. This gives the protein CSVEGQRQETQYF.

The CDR3 spells CATSVGAGGPYNEQFF. DNA of the CDR3: TGTGCCACCAGTGTCGGCGCTGGAGGGCCTTACAATGAGCAGTTCTTC. The rearrangement uses TRBV24-1 and TRBJ2-1, with D possibly TRBD2 on 6 matching bases. The germline V gene has CDR1 KGHDR and CDR2 SFDVKD. The CDR3 totals 16 residues. V was cut by 5 bases and J by 4 bases, with 17 bases left in between.

The rearrangement uses TRBV28 and TRBJ1-5, with D unclear. The germline gives CDR1 MDHEN, CDR2 SYDVKM. The CDR3 is made up of 12 amino acids. Trimming left V 9 bases short and J 1 base short, with 7 bases between. This CDR3 reads CASAGSNQPQHF. The DNA for the CDR3 is TGTGCCAGTGCCGGGAGCAATCAGCCCCAGCATTTT.

The V call is TRBV5-4, the J call TRBJ2-3; 9 bases map to TRBD2. After removal of 4 bases from V and 1 base from J, the junction contained 7 bases not matched to a gene. This CDR3 contains 16 residues. The germline V gene has CDR1 SGHNT and CDR2 YYREEE (reference sequence). DNA for the CDR3: TGTGCCAGCAGCCAGACTAGCGGATCCCGCACAGATACGCAGTATTTT. It yields the protein CASSQTSGSRTDTQYF.

V usage is TRBV29-1 and J usage is TRBJ1-1, with D unclear. The V gene's germline CDR1 is SQVTM and CDR2 ANQGSEA. Trimming removed 8 bases at V and 0 bases at J, with 13 bases between. The CDR3 spans 13 residues. CDR3 region: CSYARELNTEAFF. CDR3 sequence (DNA): TGCAGCTACGCCCGGGAGTTGAACACTGAAGCTTTCTTT.

The chain recombines TRBV28 with TRBJ2-3; the D gene is possibly TRBD2 (5 bases). V was trimmed by 7 bases and J by 4 bases, leaving 21 bases between them. Germline V gene sequence: CDR1 MDHEN, CDR2 SYDVKM. The CDR3 contains 16 residues. CDR3 sequence: CASIPPGLHPPDTQYF. As DNA, the CDR3 is TGTGCCAGCATCCCCCCCGGACTCCACCCTCCAGATACGCAGTATTTT. Complete variable domain (other parts from reference TRBV28 and TRBJ2-3): DVKVTQSSRYLVKRTGEKVFLECVQDMDHENMFWYRQDPGLGLRLIYFSYDVKMKEKGDIPEGYSVSREKKERFSLILESASTNQTSMYLCASIPPGLHPPDTQYFGPGTRLTVL.

The genes are TRBV7-2 and TRBJ2-1; 7 bases fit TRBD1. V dropped 7 bases and J dropped 8; count of bases not matched to a gene: 20. The CDR3 sequence is 17 residues long. CDR1 and CDR2 (germline): SGHTA, FQGNSA. This chain's CDR3 is CASIHHLTGTASDEQFF. The CDR3 DNA reads as TGTGCCAGCATCCACCATTTAACCGGGACAGCGAGTGATGAGCAGTTCTTC.

The chain has TRBV6-5 and TRBJ1-2; D unclear. CDR3 size: 15 residues. The germline V gene has CDR1 MNHEY and CDR2 SVGAGI. Trimming pared 0 bases from V and 3 bases from J, leaving 11 bases between. The CDR3 nucleotides read TGTGCCAGCAGTTACTCGCGCGGCGGCTACTATGGCTACACCTTC. Translated, it gives CASSYSRGGYYGYTF.

V gene TRBV5-4 combines with J gene TRBJ2-1, with D perhaps TRBD2 (5 bases). The V gene lost 0 bases and the J gene lost 8 bases, with 12 bases spanning the gap. CDR3 length: 14 amino acids. The germline CDR1 and CDR2 sequences are SGHNT and YYREEE (reference sequence). CDR3 region: CASSLAGSRDEQFF. Here the CDR3 DNA reads TGTGCCAGCAGCTTGGCGGGATCACGCGATGAGCAGTTCTTC.

The V and J genes are TRBV2 and TRBJ1-5, with D hard to call. The length of the CDR3 is 14 residues. The germline V gene has CDR1 SNHLY and CDR2 FYNNEI. Trimming removed 5 bases at V and 5 bases at J, with 13 bases between. The CDR3 DNA follows: TGTGCCAGCAGTCCGATAGCGGGCGATCAGCCCCAGCATTTT. It yields the protein CASSPIAGDQPQHF. Full variable domain (remainder filled in from reference TRBV2 and TRBJ1-5): EPEVTQTPSHQVTQMGQEVILRCVPISNHLYFYWYRQILGQKVEFLVSFYNNEISEKSEIFDDQFSVERPDGSNFTLKIRSTKLEDSAMYFCASSPIAGDQPQHFGDGTRLSIL.

The J gene is TRBJ1-6, the V gene TRBV19; 8 bases align to TRBD1. The germline V gene encodes CDR1 LNHDA and CDR2 SQIVND (reference sequence). This CDR3 region has 17 residues. V shed 5 bases, J shed 0 bases, and the junction held 6 bases outside the gene matches. CDR3 sequence reads: CASSLRTGNSYNSPLHF. DNA of the CDR3: TGTGCCAGTAGTCTCCGGACAGGGAACTCCTATAATTCACCCCTCCACTTT.

The chain uses TRBV27 and TRBJ2-5; 12 bases agree with TRBD2. The J segment lost 5 bases and the V segment lost 5 bases, leaving 9 bases of the junction unmatched. Germline CDR1 MNHEY, CDR2 SMNVEV (reference sequence). The CDR3 extends over 16 amino acids. This CDR3 is CASSEGTSGLAETQYF. In nucleotides, the CDR3 is TGTGCCAGCAGTGAGGGGACTAGCGGGTTAGCGGAGACCCAGTACTTC.

This clone was seen only once. V and J are TRBV15 and TRBJ2-7, with 7 bases identical to TRBD1. This CDR3 spans 16 amino acids. Trimming removed 5 bases from V and 0 bases from J; junction bases left unmatched: 10. The germline CDR1 and CDR2 sequences are LNHNV and YYDKDF (reference sequence). The CDR3 coding sequence is TGTGCCACCAGCCGAAAACCCGGGACAGTCTCCTACGAGCAGTACTTC. Its translation is CATSRKPGTVSYEQYF.

The CDR3: CASSSRDRGKYEQYF. As DNA, the CDR3 is TGTGCCAGCAGCTCCCGGGACAGGGGGAAGTACGAGCAGTACTTC. This sequence joins TRBV11-1 and TRBJ2-7; 11 bases agree with TRBD1. The CDR3 length is 15 residues. The germline CDR1 and CDR2 sequences are SGHAT and FQDESV (reference sequence). V gave up 4 bases and J gave up 4 bases; unmatched junction bases: 6. The full variable domain, its missing parts supplied by reference TRBV11-1 and TRBJ2-7, is EAEVAQSPRYKITEKSQAVAFWCDPISGHATLYWYRQILGQGPELLVQFQDESVVDDSQLPKDRFSAERLKGVDSTLKIQPAELGDSAMYLCASSSRDRGKYEQYFGPGTRLTVT.

The table lists this clone with a few counts. The gene calls are TRBV5-1 and TRBJ2-1; 9 nucleotides match TRBD1. Germline-derived CDR1 and CDR2 are SGHRS and YFSETQ. This CDR3 has 16 amino acids. The ends lost 2 bases at V and 5 bases at J; junction bases unmatched: 8. As DNA, the CDR3 is TGCGCCAGCAGCTTAAGACAGGGGGATGCCCACAATGAGCAGTTCTTC. Amino acid sequence: CASSLRQGDAHNEQFF.

V gene TRBV7-9 combines with J gene TRBJ2-7; no firm D call. Looked up from germline, CDR1 is SEHNR and CDR2 is FQNEAQ (reference sequence). Trimming cost V 6 bases and J 0 bases, with 6 bases left between them. This CDR3 is 12 amino acids long. DNA for the CDR3: TGTGCCAGCAGTGGCAGCTCCTACGAGCAGTACTTC. This gives the protein CASSGSSYEQYF.

This clone came up once. The gene calls are TRBV2 and TRBJ1-1; no clear D. Germline CDR1 SNHLY, CDR2 FYNNEI. V lost 6 bases and J 0 bases, leaving 8 bases between the germline ends. CDR3 length: 13 amino acids. DNA for the CDR3: TGTGCCAGCAGGGCCAACCTGAACACTGAAGCTTTCTTT. Its protein product is CASRANLNTEAFF.

The chain links TRBV19 to TRBJ2-1; TRBD2 agrees at 10 bases. Germline values: CDR1 LNHDA, CDR2 SQIVND (reference sequence). The CDR3 covers 15 residues. Trimming at V came to 4 bases and at J to 7 bases, leaving 7 bases not matched to a gene. The CDR3 here is CASSKGASGSNEQFF. CDR3 in DNA: TGTGCCAGTAGTAAAGGGGCTAGCGGGAGTAATGAGCAGTTCTTC.

This sequence joins TRBV21-1 and TRBJ1-5. TRBV21-1 counts as a pseudogene. CDR3 length: 14 amino acids. CDR3 DNA sequence: TGTGCCAGCAGCAAAGCAGCCCGTAATCAGCCCCAGCATTTT. Its protein product is CASSKAARNQPQHF.

This clone was counted between two and nine times. The chain combines TRBV18 with TRBJ1-6; 7 bases fit TRBD1. Losses at the gene ends were 4 bases for V and 10 bases for J; bases not matched to a gene: 10. The V gene's germline CDR1 is KGHSH and CDR2 LQKENI. This CDR3 comprises 15 residues. CDR3 nucleotides: TGTGCCAGCTCACGACAGGGTGAGCTAAAATCACCCCTCCACTTT. Translating it yields CASSRQGELKSPLHF.

The rearrangement joins TRBV5-1 to TRBJ2-5, with TRBD1 identical over 7 bases. J gave up 1 base and V 4 bases, and 16 bases lay outside the gene matches. In germline, CDR1 is SGHRS, CDR2 YFSETQ. CDR3 length equals 18 residues. The CDR3 DNA reads TGCGCCAGCAGCGGAATGCACGGACAGGCTGGGACCCAAGAGACCCAGTACTTC. This translates into CASSGMHGQAGTQETQYF. Full variable domain (missing parts from reference TRBV5-1 and TRBJ2-5): KAGVTQTPRYLIKTRGQQVTLSCSPISGHRSVSWYQQTPGQGLQFLFEYFSETQRNKGNFPGRFSGRQFSNSRSEMNVSTLELGDSALYLCASSGMHGQAGTQETQYFGPGTRLLVL.

This clone came up a few times. V usage is TRBV4-3 and J usage is TRBJ1-1; D uncertain. Per germline, CDR1 LGHNA and CDR2 YSLEER. Trimming shortened V by 0 bases and J by 11 bases, and 13 bases separated the two germline ends. The CDR3 is 13 amino acids. The CDR3 bases are TGCGCCAGCAGCCAAGATCAGGTCAGGCGTGCTTTCTTT. It codes for CASSQDQVRRAFF.